This T cell receptor (beta chain) was recovered during a study of blood T cell repertoires in COVID-19. Clinical histories supplied by participants themselves formed the basis of cohort assignment. Only in-frame clones appear in the TCRdb table, and some are missing; sequencing was by immunoSEQ multiplex PCR. This repertoire shows 300,000 to 400,000 clones, 88% found once; its top ten account for 1.2%. Germline CDR1 is SNHLY and CDR2 is FYNNEI. CDR3 length equals 17 residues. V lost 7 bases to trimming and J lost 5 bases; unmatched junction nucleotides: 13. This TCR was sampled from a woman under 30 who had recovered from COVID-19. V is TRBV2 and J is TRBJ2-3; 12 bases align to TRBD2. Sequencing used PBMCs or T cells enriched from blood (not recorded which). The CDR3 DNA reads TGTGCCAGCAACCAGATGCTAGCGGGGGGGGTAGGAGATACGCAGTATTTT. The encoded protein is CASNQMLAGGVGDTQYF.